A single TCR beta chain is shown here with its context. Treatment denoted: randomized to nivolumab then ipilimumab (arm A) or the reverse (arm B). No patient had prior DNA-damaging chemotherapy. PBMC sorting kept live CD3+CD8+ cells without CD19 or CD56. Assay: immunoSEQ multiplex PCR; the TCRdb copy retains only in-frame clones and omits some. The sample has roughly 15,000 clones, about three quarters seen once; the top ten hold 25% to 35%. The data derive from a study of sequential checkpoint blockade in melanoma. In the study overall: After both sequences, patients received maintenance nivolumab.

The CDR3 has 13 amino acids. V lost 6 bases and J 4 bases, leaving 12 bases between the germline ends. Germline V lookup: CDR1 LNHDA, CDR2 SQIVND (reference sequence). The chain couples TRBV19 to TRBJ1-2; no reliable D call. The specimen comprised CD8+ T cells sorted from blood (inferred from file names), sampled from a patient given nivolumab and ipilimumab in sequence. The receptor was isolated from a human donor with melanoma. The CDR3 DNA is TGTGCCAGTAGCCTCGGGGTTGGCTATGGCTACACCTTC. Protein sequence: CASSLGVGYGYTF.